These T cell receptor beta chains were read from a single sample in a study of cytomegalovirus exposure and HLA in healthy donors. Measured with immunoSEQ multiplex PCR; TCRdb has only the in-frame clones, and not every one. The sample gives over 80,000 clones, 85% of which show up once; 20% is in the top ten. Sequenced input: PBMCs. All receptors come from a man aged 18 to 30 in good health and CMV-seropositive. Each CDR3 is given without its conserved first and last residue. D genes are given only for firm matches.

V	D	CDR3
TRBV2	.	ASNRGRDEQY
TRBV4-2	.	ASSQDSGAGSYNEQF
TRBV9	.	ASNRRGESGYT
TRBV6-6	.	ASSYLDRSGQY
TRBV5-1	TRBD1	ASSLDSLDRVYEQY
TRBV6-7	TRBD2	ASSRAGRRGVDEQF
TRBV7-2	.	ASSLGGLAGKDTQY
TRBV2	.	ASSDGRANEKLF
TRBV10-3	.	AISGRTREIWDTGELF
TRBV5-6	.	ASSLAYTGNTIY
TRBV6-1	.	ASGRLGGGNQPQH
TRBV6-6	TRBD2	ASSYSPSGSGGTQY
TRBV7-6	.	ASSPMRGGGNQPQH
TRBV6-4	TRBD1	ASSDGQGSYGYT
TRBV30	TRBD2	AWSVSSGRAYKRNEQF
TRBV18	TRBD1	ASSPSGDRAGEAF
TRBV29-1	.	IASSYNEQF
TRBV2	TRBD2	ASSARDYGYEQY
TRBV7-8	.	ASSPTRLAASDTQY
TRBV29-1	TRBD2	SVEGFSGRRQVKNIQY
TRBV19	TRBD2	ASSRGLAGGDSYNEQF
TRBV21-1	.	ASSSIGQGVGETQY
TRBV6-5	.	ASRIQGSIGYGYT
TRBV27	TRBD1	ASSLTGAHEQY
TRBV18	.	ASSPTRDKVYEKLF
TRBV19	TRBD1	ASTGDRGNGQPQH
TRBV19	.	ASSSRLPSSYNEQF
TRBV5-1	.	ASSLVPLNSGANVLT
TRBV10-3	TRBD1	AISPPGQGRNEQF
TRBV18	.	ASSPPLANQETQY
TRBV4-1	TRBD2	ASSQGTFTGGQDNEQF
TRBV5-1	.	ASSFSGDGNTIY
TRBV28	TRBD1	ASSLRGPMDDTQY
TRBV29-1	TRBD1	SAGTAQNTEVF
TRBV28	.	ASSHRPGFNTEAF
TRBV4-1	.	ASSQSPPTGAGNTIY
TRBV29-1	.	SSLIRGAQATEAF
TRBV5-1	TRBD2	ASSLPGGAYNEQF
TRBV15	.	ATSREQGTGYGQPQH
TRBV2	.	ASSEAATSQPQH
TRBV15	.	ATSRDRAGEETQY
TRBV28	.	ASRSGGANYGYT
TRBV28	.	ASSLRGVGLFNTEAF
TRBV6-5	TRBD1	ASRQGTGANHEQY
TRBV7-2	TRBD1	ASSLTGVYYEQY
TRBV7-8	.	ASSLGGDLEKLF
TRBV7-6	.	ASRPLIRGSNTGELF
TRBV10-3	.	AISESGRDQY
TRBV7-6	.	ASSLSGINTGELF
TRBV6-1	TRBD1	ASTRDRGQETQY
TRBV6-6	.	ASSYGGADTQY
TRBV27	TRBD2	ASASGLELNEQF
TRBV19	TRBD1	ASHPNNRGTAEAF
TRBV5-1	.	ASSLSGATTDTQY
TRBV7-3	.	ASSLTGLLLDTQY
TRBV10-3	TRBD1	AIRRTGGAYEQY
TRBV5-1	.	ASSLARQETQY
TRBV29-1	TRBD1	SVGTGSQPQH
TRBV10-1	.	ASSATGNEKLF
TRBV2	.	ASSVFGGSETDTQY